This passage covers 10 T cell receptor beta chains from one sample sequenced in a study of shared clonotypes between healthy human individuals (dated by TCRdb to about 2020). Libraries were constructed by the immunoSEQ multiplex PCR assay. What TCRdb holds here is the immuneACCESS table cut down to in-frame rearrangements. Part of the clones is not present; checked against another copy, under half of the missing clones reflect an unresolved V gene, and the others are unexplained. This sample has about 1.5 million clones in its table, and approximately 98% of those were observed once. Roughly 0.45% of the sample rests with the top ten. Sample: naive CD4+ T cells sorted from blood. The cell subset or site label, read with the paper, signifies: CD45RA+ positively selected. The origin of the receptors is a man aged 30 to 45 in good health.

The chain links TRBV5-1 to TRBJ2-5; D remains ambiguous. CDR3 length: 17 amino acids. Germline V gene data show CDR1 as SGHRS and CDR2 as YFSETQ. The V and J ends lost 4 bases and 4 bases respectively, with 23 bases between them. The CDR3 bases are TGCGCCAGCAGCCCGTTCAGGTCTGGTGCGACTCTAGAGACCCAGTACTTC. Protein sequence: CASSPFRSGATLETQYF.

About this clone itself: This specimen includes other DNA sequences encoding the same CDR3. The rearrangement joins TRBV5-1 to TRBJ2-3; a weak D match, TRBD2 (5 bases). The germline V and J ends were trimmed by 0 bases and 0 bases, with 8 bases remaining between them. CDR1 and CDR2 (germline): SGHRS, YFSETQ. The CDR3 has 15 residues. The CDR3 loop is CASSLAGVSTDTQYF. The DNA for the CDR3 is TGCGCCAGCAGCTTGGCCGGGGTTAGCACAGATACGCAGTATTTT.

The chain carries TRBV9 and TRBJ2-3; D is possibly TRBD1 (6 bases). Looked up from germline, CDR1 is SGDLS and CDR2 is YYNGEE. The CDR3 has 15 amino acids. Trimming pared 2 bases from V and 4 bases from J, leaving 14 bases between. This CDR3 is CASSVGHVESDTQYF. The CDR3 nucleotides read TGTGCCAGCAGCGTGGGACATGTAGAGTCAGATACGCAGTATTTT. Combining the CDR3 with reference TRBV9 and TRBJ2-3 gives the whole variable domain DSGVTQTPKHLITATGQRVTLRCSPRSGDLSVYWYQQSLDQGLQFLIQYYNGEERAKGNILERFSAQQFPDLHSELNLSSLELGDSALYFCASSVGHVESDTQYFGPGTRLTVL.

The gene calls are TRBV6-5 and TRBJ2-3, with D unclear. V lost 5 bases, J lost 6 bases, and 6 bases lay in between. This CDR3 contains 11 residues. CDR1 and CDR2 from the germline V gene are MNHEY and SVGAGI. The CDR3 DNA reads TGTGCCAGCAGTCAAGCGGATACGCAGTATTTT. Its protein is CASSQADTQYF.

The rearrangement joins TRBV9 to TRBJ2-1; TRBD1 is a possible D gene (7 bases). Germline assignment: CDR1 SGDLS and CDR2 YYNGEE. The V end was cut by 0 bases, the J end by 1 base, with 20 bases between. CDR3 length: 19 residues. The chain's CDR3 is CASSVDGRSAGGSYNEQFF. The CDR3 bases are TGTGCCAGCAGCGTAGATGGAAGGTCAGCAGGGGGGTCCTACAATGAGCAGTTCTTC.

Turning to this clone: This sample includes further DNA sequences coding for the same CDR3. This chain connects TRBV5-1 to TRBJ2-3, with 11 bases fitting TRBD2. Germline V gives CDR1 SGHRS, CDR2 YFSETQ. V was clipped by 4 bases and J by 2 bases; unmatched bases: 6. The CDR3 spans 16 residues. The chain's CDR3 is CASSPGTSGYTDTQYF. The CDR3 DNA sequence: TGCGCCAGCAGCCCCGGGACTAGCGGCTACACAGATACGCAGTATTTT.

This rearrangement joins TRBV14 to TRBJ2-7; D remains unclear. The CDR3 consists of 14 residues. V lost 4 bases, J lost 0 bases, and 10 bases lay in between. CDR1 is SGHDN, CDR2 FVKESK, per germline. The CDR3 here is CASSPLATSYEQYF. CDR3 DNA: TGTGCCAGCAGCCCCCTGGCTACCTCCTACGAGCAGTACTTC.

V gene TRBV7-7 combines with J gene TRBJ2-7, with TRBD2 matching 12 bases. Germline V CDR1 and CDR2: SSHAT, FNYEAQ (reference sequence). V shed 9 bases and J 0 bases; nucleotides not matched to a gene: 15. The CDR3 has 18 residues. The CDR3 DNA follows: TGTGCCAGAACCCCCGGGACTAGCGGGTTCAAGAGCTCCTACGAGCAGTACTTC. As protein: CARTPGTSGFKSSYEQYF. The variable domain in full, completed from reference TRBV7-7 and TRBJ2-7, reads GAGVSQSPRYKVTKRGQDVTLRCDPISSHATLYWYQQALGQGPEFLTYFNYEAQPDKSGLPSDRFSAERPEGSISTLTIQRTEQRDSAMYRCARTPGTSGFKSSYEQYFGPGTRLTVT.

This clone was seen only once. The DNA of the CDR3 is TGCAGCGTCCGGCGCCCCGGACCCAATGAGCAGTTCTTC. Translating it yields CSVRRPGPNEQFF. The V and J genes are TRBV29-1 and TRBJ2-1, with D hard to call. From germline, CDR1 is SQVTM and CDR2 ANQGSEA. The CDR3 length is 13 residues. Trimming left V 6 bases short and J 6 bases short, with 15 bases between.

This rearrangement joins TRBV7-2 to TRBJ2-6, with unresolved D. Trimming removed 3 bases from V and 2 bases from J, with 8 bases in between. Germline loops: CDR1 SGHTA, CDR2 FQGNSA. The CDR3 totals 15 residues. The CDR3 DNA is TGTGCCAGCAGCTTGAAGGGCCCTGGGGCCAACGTCCTGACTTTC. Translation gives CASSLKGPGANVLTF.